A single sample is the source of the 17 T cell receptor beta chains below, sequenced in a study of T cell responses to AZD1222 COVID-19 vaccine. The table came from immunoSEQ multiplex PCR; TCRdb's copy has only in-frame clones and leaves some out. Found here are some 110,000 clones, about 81% of them singletons; the top ten hold 5%. The starting material was peripheral blood, obtained on day 0 of AZD1222 vaccination. These receptors came from an adult in good health.

The chain combines TRBV7-9 with TRBJ1-1; TRBD1 might be the D (6 bases). V dropped 2 bases and J dropped 7 bases, with 11 bases sitting between them. There are 13 residues in the CDR3. The germline CDR1 and CDR2 sequences are SEHNR and FQNEAQ (reference sequence). The CDR3 bases are TGTGCCAGCAGCTTACGGGGGCGGGGTGAAGCTTTCTTT. Amino acid sequence: CASSLRGRGEAFF.

This rearrangement joins TRBV18 to TRBJ1-1, with 7 nucleotides matching TRBD1. V lost 3 bases, J lost 7 bases, and 20 bases stayed unmatched. The CDR3 runs to 18 residues. Germline CDR1 KGHSH, CDR2 LQKENI. The CDR3 loop reads CASSPRKMTRGIWREAFF. DNA for the CDR3: TGTGCCAGCTCACCTCGTAAAATGACCAGGGGGATATGGCGTGAAGCTTTCTTT.

This sequence joins TRBV6-5 and TRBJ1-3; D uncertain. CDR1 and CDR2 (germline): MNHEY, SVGAGI. With 7 bases removed from V and 7 bases from J, the gap between germline ends came to 11 bases. The CDR3 is made up of 12 amino acids. This chain's CDR3 is CASTWQTNTIYF. The CDR3 DNA reads TGTGCCAGCACGTGGCAGACGAACACCATATATTTT.

This clone showed up just a few times. The rearrangement links TRBV10-3 to TRBJ1-2; TRBD1 is a possible D gene (6 bases). Per the germline V gene, CDR1 is ENHRY and CDR2 is SYGVKD. V was cut by 0 bases and J by 3 bases, with 8 bases left in between. This CDR3 comprises 14 residues. The CDR3: CAISESGGDYGYTF. As DNA, the CDR3 is TGTGCCATCAGTGAGTCAGGGGGTGACTATGGCTACACCTTC.

J is TRBJ1-1 and V is TRBV5-4; 7 bases map to TRBD1. CDR1 and CDR2 (germline): SGHNT, YYREEE (reference sequence). Trimming at V came to 0 bases and at J to 4 bases, leaving 6 bases not matched to a gene. The CDR3 extends over 15 amino acids. CDR3 DNA: TGTGCCAGCAGCTTGGGTTACACAGGGGCCACTGAAGCTTTCTTT. Translating it yields CASSLGYTGATEAFF.

This clone was seen a handful of times. The rearrangement joins TRBV4-3 to TRBJ1-5; tentatively, D is TRBD1 (6 bases). V dropped 0 bases and J dropped 5 bases, with 14 bases sitting between them. In germline, CDR1 is LGHNA, CDR2 YSLEER. The CDR3 runs to 16 residues. The CDR3 DNA reads as TGCGCCAGCAGCCAAGATAGGGGGATAGCCGATCAGCCCCAGCATTTT. The encoded protein is CASSQDRGIADQPQHF.

This chain uses TRBV11-2 with TRBJ1-2; a possible D gene is TRBD1 (5 bases). Deletions cut 4 bases from V and 6 bases from J, with 15 bases between. Germline V gene sequence: CDR1 SGHAT, CDR2 FQNNGV. The CDR3 is 14 amino acids. CDR3: CASSWGPMDDGYTF. CDR3 in DNA: TGTGCCAGCAGCTGGGGACCAATGGATGATGGCTACACCTTC.

This clone has a handful of counts. V gene TRBV30 combines with J gene TRBJ2-2; 7 nucleotides line up with TRBD1. The CDR3 length is 14 residues. Germline loops: CDR1 GTSNPN, CDR2 SVGIG (reference sequence). The trim removed 2 bases at V and 3 bases at J, leaving 3 bases unmatched. The CDR3 protein is CAWSRDSYTGELFF. The CDR3 DNA follows: TGTGCCTGGAGTCGGGACAGCTACACCGGGGAGCTGTTTTTT.

This chain joins TRBV2 and TRBJ2-3; D unclear. CDR3 length equals 13 residues. Germline-derived CDR1 and CDR2 are SNHLY and FYNNEI. Trimming pared 4 bases from V and 0 bases from J, leaving 5 bases between. CDR3 residues: CASSATSTDTQYF. The CDR3 DNA reads as TGTGCCAGCAGTGCGACTAGCACAGATACGCAGTATTTT.

This chain joins TRBV5-5 and TRBJ2-7, with D maybe TRBD1 (6 bases). Germline V gene lookup returns CDR1 SGHKS and CDR2 YYEKEE (reference sequence). Trimming removed 4 bases from V and 13 bases from J, with 18 bases in between. CDR3 size: 12 residues. Here the CDR3 reads CASSAVTLGTYF. Here the CDR3 DNA reads TGTGCCAGCAGCGCCGTTACCTTAGGGACATACTTC.

The chain uses TRBV7-9 and TRBJ1-3; no clear D gene. Germline-derived CDR1 and CDR2 are SEHNR and FQNEAQ (reference sequence). The CDR3 is made up of 14 amino acids. Trimming took 5 bases from V and 0 from J, leaving 8 bases between them. In DNA form, the CDR3 reads TGTGCCAGCAGCCAATTGTACTCTGGAAACACCATATATTTT. Translation gives CASSQLYSGNTIYF.

The rearrangement uses TRBV19 and TRBJ1-1; 7 bases are shared with TRBD1. Germline loops: CDR1 LNHDA, CDR2 SQIVND (reference sequence). This CDR3 spans 14 amino acids. Unmatched junction bases numbered 6, after V lost 3 bases and J lost 5 bases. The CDR3 nucleotides are TGTGCCAGTAGTATTAGCCAGGGGGTAACTGAAGCTTTCTTT. Translation: CASSISQGVTEAFF.

This chain uses TRBV13 with TRBJ1-4; D is uncertain. CDR3 length equals 14 residues. The germline V and J ends were trimmed by 4 bases and 5 bases, with 11 bases remaining between them. The germline CDR1 and CDR2 sequences are PRHDT and FYEKMQ (reference sequence). CDR3 bases: TGTGCCAGCAGCTCCGCAGACCCGAATGAAAAACTGTTTTTT. It translates to CASSSADPNEKLFF.

The chain recombines TRBV5-1 with TRBJ2-5, with 8 bases that match TRBD2. V gave up 1 base and J gave up 1 base; unmatched junction bases: 0. The CDR3 contains 14 residues. The V gene's germline CDR1 is SGHRS and CDR2 YFSETQ. CDR3 loop: CASSLTSGQETQYF. CDR3 sequence (DNA): TGCGCCAGCAGCTTGACTAGCGGCCAAGAGACCCAGTACTTC.

The chain combines TRBV19 with TRBJ1-1; 7 nucleotides align to TRBD1. V shed 2 bases, J shed 4 bases, and the junction held 7 bases outside the gene matches. The V gene's germline CDR1 is LNHDA and CDR2 SQIVND (reference sequence). CDR3 length: 15 residues. Here the CDR3 reads CASSITGQGVTEAFF. The CDR3 nucleotides read TGTGCCAGTAGTATAACCGGGCAGGGGGTCACTGAAGCTTTCTTT.

The rearrangement links TRBV15 to TRBJ1-6; D is unresolved. V lost 3 bases to trimming and J lost 8 bases, with 5 bases between them. The CDR3 is 12 residues long. Germline loops: CDR1 LNHNV, CDR2 YYDKDF (reference sequence). CDR3 nucleotides: TGTGCCACCAGCAGTTATGATTCACCCCTCCACTTT. Protein: CATSSYDSPLHF.

The chain links TRBV7-3 to TRBJ1-5; tentative D call: TRBD1 (6 bases). The germline CDR1 and CDR2 sequences are SGHTA and FQGTGA. The V end lost 2 bases, the J end lost 7 bases, and 12 bases lay between the germline ends. CDR3 length: 14 amino acids. CDR3 loop: CASSLGGPGQPQHF. As DNA, the CDR3 is TGTGCCAGCAGCTTAGGGGGGCCGGGGCAGCCCCAGCATTTT.